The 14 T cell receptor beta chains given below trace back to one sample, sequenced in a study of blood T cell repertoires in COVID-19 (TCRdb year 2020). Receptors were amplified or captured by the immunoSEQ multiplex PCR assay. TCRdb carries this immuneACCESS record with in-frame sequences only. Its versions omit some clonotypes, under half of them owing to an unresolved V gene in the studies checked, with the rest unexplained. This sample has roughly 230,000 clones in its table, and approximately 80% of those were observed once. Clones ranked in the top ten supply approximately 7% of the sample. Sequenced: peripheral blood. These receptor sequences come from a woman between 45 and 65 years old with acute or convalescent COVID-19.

CDR3 nucleotide sequence: TGTGCCACCAGTGAAGGGGGACGGGAATTAAAAGAGACCCAGTACTTC. It is translated as CATSEGGRELKETQYF. The V call is TRBV24-1, the J call TRBJ2-5; D is possibly TRBD1 (6 bases). Germline V gives CDR1 KGHDR, CDR2 SFDVKD. The V and J ends lost 4 bases and 3 bases respectively, with 17 bases between them. The CDR3 contains 16 residues.

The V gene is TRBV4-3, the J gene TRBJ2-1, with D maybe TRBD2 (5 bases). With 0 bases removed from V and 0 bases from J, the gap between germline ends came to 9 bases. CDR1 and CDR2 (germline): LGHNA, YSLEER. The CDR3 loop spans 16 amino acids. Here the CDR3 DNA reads TGCGCCAGCAGCCAAGAGAGGGAAAGCTCCTACAATGAGCAGTTCTTC. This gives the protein CASSQERESSYNEQFF.

This chain's CDR3 is CATQGPGYGYTF. CDR3 DNA sequence: TGTGCCACCCAAGGTCCGGGATATGGCTACACCTTC. This rearrangement joins TRBV10-3 to TRBJ1-2; D is unclear. The V end was cut by 10 bases, the J end by 5 bases, with 14 bases between. The CDR3 loop spans 12 amino acids. Germline-derived CDR1 and CDR2 are ENHRY and SYGVKD.

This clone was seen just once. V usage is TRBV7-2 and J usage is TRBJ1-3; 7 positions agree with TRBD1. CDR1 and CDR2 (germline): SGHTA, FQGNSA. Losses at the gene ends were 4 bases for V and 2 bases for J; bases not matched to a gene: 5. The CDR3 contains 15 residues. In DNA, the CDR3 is TGTGCCAGCAGCTCGTCAACAGGGGCTGGAAACACCATATATTTT. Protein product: CASSSSTGAGNTIYF.

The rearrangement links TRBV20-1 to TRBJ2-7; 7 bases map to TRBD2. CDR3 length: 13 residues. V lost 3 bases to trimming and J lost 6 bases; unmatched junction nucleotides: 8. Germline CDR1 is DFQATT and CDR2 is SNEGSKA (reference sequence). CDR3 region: CSASGGSSREQYF. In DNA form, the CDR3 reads TGCAGTGCTAGTGGCGGGAGCTCGCGCGAGCAGTACTTC.

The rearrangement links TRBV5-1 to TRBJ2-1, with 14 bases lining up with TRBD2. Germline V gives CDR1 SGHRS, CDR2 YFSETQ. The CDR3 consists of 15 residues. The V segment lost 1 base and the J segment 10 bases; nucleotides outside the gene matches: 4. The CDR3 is CASSLSGLAGEEQFF. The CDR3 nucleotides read TGCGCCAGCAGCTTGTCGGGACTAGCGGGAGAGGAGCAGTTCTTC. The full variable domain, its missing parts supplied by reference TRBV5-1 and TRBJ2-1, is KAGVTQTPRYLIKTRGQQVTLSCSPISGHRSVSWYQQTPGQGLQFLFEYFSETQRNKGNFPGRFSGRQFSNSRSEMNVSTLELGDSALYLCASSLSGLAGEEQFFGPGTRLTVL.

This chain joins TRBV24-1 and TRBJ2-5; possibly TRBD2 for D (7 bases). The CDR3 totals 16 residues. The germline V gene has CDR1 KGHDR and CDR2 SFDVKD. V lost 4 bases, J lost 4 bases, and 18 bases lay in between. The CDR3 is CATSDPHGGGLETQYF. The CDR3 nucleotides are TGTGCCACCAGTGACCCCCATGGGGGGGGGCTAGAGACCCAGTACTTC.

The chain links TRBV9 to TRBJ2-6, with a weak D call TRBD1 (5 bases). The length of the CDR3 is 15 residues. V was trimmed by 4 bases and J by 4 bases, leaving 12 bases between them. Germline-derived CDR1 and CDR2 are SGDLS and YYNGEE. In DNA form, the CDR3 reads TGTGCCAGCAGCCCAGGGTTTCTGGGGGCCAACGTCCTGACTTTC. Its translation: CASSPGFLGANVLTF.

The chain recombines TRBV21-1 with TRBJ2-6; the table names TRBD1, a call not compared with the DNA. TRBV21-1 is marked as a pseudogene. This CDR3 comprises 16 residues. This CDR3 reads CAIGQGVRSGANVLTF. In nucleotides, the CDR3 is TGTGCCATAGGACAGGGAGTACGGTCTGGGGCCAACGTCCTGACTTTC.

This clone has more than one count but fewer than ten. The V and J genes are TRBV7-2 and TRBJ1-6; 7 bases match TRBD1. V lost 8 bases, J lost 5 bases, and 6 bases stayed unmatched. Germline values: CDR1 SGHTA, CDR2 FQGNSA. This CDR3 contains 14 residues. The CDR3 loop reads CASGTGADNSPLHF. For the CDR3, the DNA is TGTGCCAGCGGTACAGGGGCGGATAATTCACCCCTCCACTTT.

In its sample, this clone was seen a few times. DNA for the CDR3: TGTGCCAGCAGTGAATTAGGACAGGCAACGGGTGGCTACACCTTC. Amino acid sequence: CASSELGQATGGYTF. The chain combines TRBV2 with TRBJ1-2; TRBD1 matches at 7 bases. Germline CDR1 reads SNHLY; CDR2 reads FYNNEI. The CDR3 consists of 15 residues. Trimming removed 2 bases from V and 7 bases from J; junction bases left unmatched: 10.

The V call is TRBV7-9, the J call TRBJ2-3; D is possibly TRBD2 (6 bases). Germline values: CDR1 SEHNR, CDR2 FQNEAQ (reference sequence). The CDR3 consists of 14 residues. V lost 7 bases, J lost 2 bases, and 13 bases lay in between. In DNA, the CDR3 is TGTGCCAGCACCTCAGCGGGTTCCACAGATACGCAGTATTTT. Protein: CASTSAGSTDTQYF.

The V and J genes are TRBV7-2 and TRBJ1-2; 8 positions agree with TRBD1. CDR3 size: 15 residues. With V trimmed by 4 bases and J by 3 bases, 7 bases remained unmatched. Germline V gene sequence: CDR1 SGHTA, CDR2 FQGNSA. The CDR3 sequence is CASSSPGQAYYGYTF. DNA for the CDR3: TGTGCCAGCAGCTCTCCGGGACAGGCCTACTATGGCTACACCTTC.

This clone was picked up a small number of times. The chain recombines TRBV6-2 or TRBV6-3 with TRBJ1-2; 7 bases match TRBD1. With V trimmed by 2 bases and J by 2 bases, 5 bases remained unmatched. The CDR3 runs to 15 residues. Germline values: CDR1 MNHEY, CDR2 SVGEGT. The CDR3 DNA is TGTGCCAGCAGTTACAACAGGGGAAGGAACTATGGCTACACCTTC. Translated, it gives CASSYNRGRNYGYTF.